The clone carrying this T cell receptor beta chain came up many times. Antigen: not known. This entry is derived from a study of T cell repertoires in cytomegalovirus infection. Study at large: Carrying CMV and the relevant HLA type showed in public TCR beta signatures.

MiXCR was run by TCRdb on the reads, yielding one entry per CDR3 protein. The sample lists about 47,000 distinct CDR3 sequences, roughly 19% occurring once. Findings of the study overall: It was HLA-C-restricted CMV-specific TCR beta clonotypes that dominated the response ex vivo.

The source was CD8+ T cells from cultured PBMCs, collected from culture after CMV antigen stimulation. The TCR was taken from a human donor in good health (CMV status not recorded). Some clones in this sample may be carry-over from other donors' samples.

CDR3 bases: TGTGCCAGCAGCTTGCCCCCGGGGGATAGCAATCAGCCCCAGCATTTT. Its protein product is CASSLPPGDSNQPQHF. This chain joins TRBV7-3 and TRBJ1-5, with D possibly TRBD1 on 5 matching bases. The CDR3 length is 16 residues. V shed 3 bases and J shed 0 bases, with 12 bases lying between them. Germline lookup yields CDR1 SGHTA and CDR2 FQGTGA. The whole variable domain, remainder taken from reference TRBV7-3 and TRBJ1-5, is GAGVSQTPSNKVTEKGKYVELRCDPISGHTALYWYRQSLGQGPEFLIYFQGTGAADDSGLPNDRFFAVRPEGSVSTLKIQRTERGDSAVYLCASSLPPGDSNQPQHFGDGTRLSIL.